This TCR beta chain was identified in a study of T cell repertoires in cytomegalovirus infection. Study at large: Matching HLA type, along with CMV infection, was indicated by public TCR beta signatures.

Unmatched junction bases numbered 3, after V lost 4 bases and J lost 2 bases. This CDR3 region has 14 residues. Germline assignment: CDR1 LGHNA and CDR2 YNFKEQ. About this clonotype: Antigen: not known.

MiXCR, applied by TCRdb to the reads, yields one record per CDR3 protein. Of a few hundred thousand distinct CDR3 sequences in the sample, over 7.5% were seen once. Study findings and constraints: There were HLA-C-restricted CMV-specific TCR beta clonotypes dominating the ex vivo response. Frequencies of public TCR beta families were cumulated, and this identified carriers of CMV plus the relevant HLA.

Sequenced sample: PBMCs. The genes are TRBV4-2 and TRBJ2-7; 9 nucleotides agree with TRBD1. This sequence was found in a human donor in good health (CMV status not recorded). Some clones in this sample may be carry-over from other donors' samples. CDR3 DNA: TGTGCCAGCAGCCCATGGACAGGGGCCTACGAGCAGTACTTC. Its translation is CASSPWTGAYEQYF.